This record covers a single T cell receptor beta chain. This CDR3 spans 16 amino acids. V lost 3 bases to trimming and J lost 6 bases; unmatched junction nucleotides: 10. In germline, CDR1 is MGHDK, CDR2 SYGVNS. This sample stems from a study of cytotoxic CD8 clonotypes in ibrutinib-treated CLL. Overall study context: The sample average was 255,043 productive templates and tens of thousands of productive rearrangements.

Target depth was 1 in 200,000 to 1 in 1 million T cells, about 10x per clonotype. The data were produced by immunoSEQ multiplex PCR, yet TCRdb's version contains in-frame clones alone and is incomplete. The sample contains 300,000 to 350,000 clones, 80% of which appear only once. The receptor's source is a human donor with chronic lymphocytic leukemia. The J gene is TRBJ1-5, the V gene TRBV25-1; TRBD1 agrees at 8 bases. The material sequenced was PBMCs, taken before ibrutinib treatment. As DNA, the CDR3 is TGTGCCAGCAGTGAGGGGGGCAGGGGGCGCATTCAGCCCCAGCATTTT. Translation: CASSEGGRGRIQPQHF.